This TCR beta chain was captured by sequencing in a study of response to subunit inactivated influenza vaccine. The ends were cut back, 5 bases at V and 2 bases at J, with 15 bases in the middle. The CDR3 is made up of 15 amino acids. Germline lookup yields CDR1 SEHNR and CDR2 FQNEAQ (reference sequence). Study-level points and caveats: T cells newly recruited by each seasonal influenza vaccination are few, the authors suggested.

TCRdb recomputed calls from the RT-PCR reads with MiXCR, one row per CDR3 protein. The sample includes around 540,000 distinct CDR3 sequences, 10% to 15% of them seen just once. Of note for this clonotype: The antigen remains unidentified.

This sequence originates from a man aged 50-60 years who received an inactivated influenza vaccine. The sequenced sample was PBMCs from blood, obtained on the day of vaccination. This chain joins TRBV7-9 and TRBJ2-5, with a possible D match to TRBD2 (6 bases). CDR3 coding DNA: TGTGCCAGCAGCGCAGATTACCGGGGGCAAGAGACCCAGTACTTC. Protein product: CASSADYRGQETQYF.